This T cell receptor (beta chain) was recorded in a study of tumor and adjacent non-tumor tissue in lung cancer. Whole-study findings and limits: Shorter survival was associated with higher TCR diversity in tumors.

No cell sorting was done before RNA was extracted from the tissue. A modified ARM-PCR protocol with three rounds of nested PCR amplified TCRbeta. Each CDR3 protein gets one entry after TCRdb re-called the multiplex PCR reads with MiXCR. The data contain about 120,000 distinct CDR3 sequences, 66% of them singletons. Concerning this clonotype itself: Its antigen is not identified.

This receptor was obtained from a man younger than 45 with non-small cell lung cancer. Sequences were obtained from lung tumor tissue.

Written as DNA, the CDR3 is TGTGCCAGCAGCTTAATCACAGGGATGGTTGCAACTAATGAAAAACTGTTTTTT. Translating it yields CASSLITGMVATNEKLFF. This chain connects TRBV7-9 to TRBJ1-4, with D possibly TRBD1 on 6 matching bases. Germline V gene lookup returns CDR1 SEHNR and CDR2 FQNEAQ (reference sequence). There are 18 residues in the CDR3. V was clipped by 2 bases and J by 0 bases, with 16 bases between them.